These 27 T cell receptor beta chains originate from one sample sequenced in a study of beta chain features in type 1 diabetes. General study results and limits: Shorter TCRB CDR3s, moderately but significantly so, were found in Type 1 diabetes patients in all four CD4+ subsets.

The antigens these receptors bind are not known. All of the isolated RNA was reverse transcribed, so expressed TCRB transcripts were sequenced. The protocol was immunoSEQ multiplex PCR, while the TCRdb copy is restricted to in-frame clones and leaves out a portion. The repertoire holds some 22,000 clones, with 50% to 60% as singletons. The sample comprised stem cell memory CD4+ T cells from blood. The receptor set was obtained from a man between 18 and 35 years old with type 1 diabetes.

This clone was counted between two and nine times. The gene calls are TRBV7-9 and TRBJ2-7, with a weak D call TRBD1 (5 bases). CDR3 length: 13 residues. CDR1 and CDR2 (germline): SEHNR, FQNEAQ (reference sequence). V lost 3 bases and J lost 3, with 9 bases in between. DNA of the CDR3: TGTGCCAGCAGCTTGCGGCAGGGCTACGAGCAGTACTTC. The encoded protein is CASSLRQGYEQYF.

Only a few counts were recorded for this clone. The rearrangement links TRBV7-2 to TRBJ2-5, with 9 positions matching TRBD2. The V segment lost 1 base and the J segment 4 bases; nucleotides outside the gene matches: 10. The CDR3 is 17 residues long. CDR1 is SGHTA, CDR2 FQGNSA, per germline. The CDR3 sequence: CASSLVRRGGEVETQYF. The CDR3 coding sequence is TGTGCCAGCAGCTTAGTACGTCGCGGGGGGGAGGTAGAGACCCAGTACTTC.

J is TRBJ2-2 and V is TRBV18; 8 bases fit TRBD2. CDR1 is KGHSH and CDR2 is LQKENI in the germline V gene. The CDR3 is 15 residues long. J was trimmed by 1 base and V by 3 bases; bases with no gene match: 1. The CDR3 reads CASSPLAGNTGELFF. For the CDR3, the DNA is TGTGCCAGCTCACCGCTAGCGGGGAACACCGGGGAGCTGTTTTTT.

This clone was picked up one time. The CDR3 spells CASSLGLGSYEQYF. CDR3 bases: TGTGCCAGCAGCTTGGGACTAGGCTCCTACGAGCAGTACTTC. The chain combines TRBV5-4 with TRBJ2-7, with a possible D match to TRBD2 (6 bases). Germline lookup yields CDR1 SGHNT and CDR2 YYREEE (reference sequence). This CDR3 has 14 residues. Trimming took 0 bases from V and 0 from J, leaving 7 bases between them.

The chain combines TRBV29-1 with TRBJ1-1; a possible D gene is TRBD1 (5 bases). Germline V gene sequence: CDR1 SQVTM, CDR2 ANQGSEA. Between the trimmed V and J ends, which lost 0 bases and 4 bases, there was a span of 9 bases. This CDR3 is built from 13 residues. This CDR3 is CSVEDQGGTEAFF. The DNA for the CDR3 is TGCAGCGTTGAAGATCAGGGCGGCACTGAAGCTTTCTTT.

CDR3 nucleotides: TGTGCCAGCCCGGGGGGCCCGGACCATAATTCACCCCTCCACTTT. Protein product: CASPGGPDHNSPLHF. This chain joins TRBV6-1 and TRBJ1-6; D possibly corresponds to TRBD1 (6 bases). CDR1 is MNHNS and CDR2 is SASEGT in the germline V gene. This CDR3 has 15 amino acids. Trimming removed 8 bases at V and 5 bases at J, with 16 bases between.

The genes are TRBV5-4 and TRBJ2-3, with 9 bases identical to TRBD1. Trimming took 5 bases from V and 3 from J; bases not matched to a gene: 4. The CDR3 is made up of 14 amino acids. In germline, CDR1 is SGHNT, CDR2 YYREEE (reference sequence). CDR3 amino acids: CASRGGQGTDTQYF. Written as DNA, the CDR3 is TGTGCCAGCAGGGGGGGACAGGGTACAGATACGCAGTATTTT.

This clone was observed a few times. V gene TRBV2 combines with J gene TRBJ2-7, with D possibly matching TRBD1 (6 bases). CDR1 is SNHLY, CDR2 FYNNEI, per germline. CDR3 length equals 15 residues. Trimming pared 8 bases from V and 6 bases from J, leaving 23 bases between. The CDR3 region has the DNA TGTGCCAGCGACGTACAGGGTGCCGGTAGGGGCGAGCAGTACTTC. Translation gives CASDVQGAGRGEQYF.

V and J are TRBV11-2 and TRBJ2-1, with 10 bases aligning to TRBD2. The CDR3 consists of 15 residues. CDR1 is SGHAT and CDR2 is FQNNGV in the germline V gene. Trimming took 5 bases from V and 4 from J; bases not matched to a gene: 5. The CDR3 here is CASSPRTSGYNEQFF. The CDR3 nucleotides read TGTGCCAGCAGCCCACGGACTAGCGGTTACAATGAGCAGTTCTTC.

The J gene is TRBJ2-1, the V gene TRBV7-9; 15 bases match TRBD2. Germline V gene data show CDR1 as SEHNR and CDR2 as FQNEAQ (reference sequence). The CDR3 sequence is 16 residues long. Trimming took 4 bases from V and 10 from J; bases not matched to a gene: 8. CDR3 sequence reads: CASSSQGLAGGSEQFF. For the CDR3, the DNA is TGTGCCAGCAGCTCCCAGGGACTAGCGGGGGGCTCCGAGCAGTTCTTC.

The chain recombines TRBV27 with TRBJ2-3; D call uncertain. V was cut by 5 bases and J by 0 bases, with 12 bases left in between. The CDR3 sequence is 15 residues long. Germline V gives CDR1 MNHEY, CDR2 SMNVEV (reference sequence). CDR3 DNA sequence: TGTGCCAGCAGTGCGGTATTTCCTAGCACAGATACGCAGTATTTT. Translated, it gives CASSAVFPSTDTQYF.

V usage is TRBV6-6 and J usage is TRBJ2-1, with 13 bases lining up with TRBD2. This CDR3 contains 16 residues. Germline-derived CDR1 and CDR2 are MNHNY and SVGAGI (reference sequence). The J segment lost 8 bases and the V segment lost 6 bases, leaving 10 bases of the junction unmatched. The CDR3 here is CASRLAGGPIADEQFF. CDR3 nucleotide sequence: TGTGCCAGCAGACTAGCGGGAGGGCCCATCGCCGATGAGCAGTTCTTC.

The genes are TRBV11-2 and TRBJ2-6; D gene unclear. Germline loops: CDR1 SGHAT, CDR2 FQNNGV. This CDR3 has 14 residues. Trimming pared 5 bases from V and 3 bases from J, leaving 8 bases between. DNA for the CDR3: TGTGCCAGCAGCCAGTCCCATGGGGCCAACGTCCTGACTTTC. Protein sequence: CASSQSHGANVLTF.

The rearrangement uses TRBV10-3 and TRBJ2-7; perhaps TRBD1 as D (5 bases). The CDR3 loop spans 13 amino acids. CDR1 ENHRY and CDR2 SYGVKD come from the germline V gene. With 8 bases removed from V and 5 bases from J, the gap between germline ends came to 16 bases. The CDR3 region has the DNA TGTGCCATCTCTTTAACAGGTAGTAACGAGCAGTACTTC. Its protein is CAISLTGSNEQYF.

The V and J genes are TRBV7-9 and TRBJ1-3; 8 bases line up with TRBD1. After removal of 5 bases from V and 2 bases from J, the junction contained 2 bases not matched to a gene. Germline-derived CDR1 and CDR2 are SEHNR and FQNEAQ (reference sequence). CDR3 size: 14 residues. The CDR3 bases are TGTGCCAGCAGCGAGGACAGGGCTGGAAACACCATATATTTT. Amino acids: CASSEDRAGNTIYF.

The chain links TRBV14 to TRBJ2-1; no clear D gene. Trimming removed 6 bases from V and 0 bases from J, with 21 bases in between. The germline gives CDR1 SGHDN, CDR2 FVKESK. The CDR3 is 18 residues long. The CDR3 bases are TGTGCCAGCAGGCCCGCGTACCCCCTCTCGGGCTCCTACAATGAGCAGTTCTTC. Its protein product is CASRPAYPLSGSYNEQFF.

This clone was seen a handful of times. The V and J genes are TRBV7-9 and TRBJ1-2; D gene unclear. The V end was cut by 5 bases, the J end by 6 bases, with 10 bases between. CDR1 and CDR2 (germline): SEHNR, FQNEAQ (reference sequence). CDR3 size: 12 residues. The CDR3 nucleotides read TGTGCCAGCAGCCAGGTTACCGATGGCTACACCTTC. Translation: CASSQVTDGYTF.

This clone has only a few counts. The chain uses TRBV7-9 and TRBJ2-5; possible D gene TRBD1, 5 bases. The closer fit of TRBJ2-7 to the DNA end suggests the J call may be wrong. Germline CDR1 reads SEHNR; CDR2 reads FQNEAQ (reference sequence). The CDR3 length is 15 residues. CDR3: CASSLDHQGVGEQYF. The CDR3 coding sequence is TGTGCCAGCAGCTTAGATCATCAGGGTGTTGGCGAGCAGTACTTC.

This rearrangement joins TRBV5-1 to TRBJ2-5; 8 bases are a match to TRBD1. This CDR3 spans 15 amino acids. In germline, CDR1 is SGHRS, CDR2 YFSETQ. The V gene end was trimmed by 3 bases and the J gene end by 5 bases; junction bases not matched to a gene: 9. The CDR3 loop is CASSSLPGGAETQYF. In nucleotides, the CDR3 is TGCGCCAGCAGCTCCTTACCAGGGGGCGCGGAGACCCAGTACTTC.

The CDR3 protein is CASSSVGYGNTIYF. The CDR3 DNA sequence: TGTGCCAGCAGCTCAGTGGGCTATGGAAACACCATATATTTT. The V gene is TRBV9, the J gene TRBJ1-3; D remains unclear. Per the germline V gene, CDR1 is SGDLS and CDR2 is YYNGEE. CDR3 length: 14 residues. The V end was cut by 4 bases, the J end by 3 bases, with 11 bases between.

This clone was found a few times. The chain couples TRBV30 to TRBJ2-1; 7 positions agree with TRBD1. Germline V gene sequence: CDR1 GTSNPN, CDR2 SVGIG (reference sequence). This CDR3 has 14 amino acids. J gave up 7 bases and V 0 bases, and 6 bases lay outside the gene matches. Here the CDR3 DNA reads TGTGCCTGGAGTGTACAGGGGATTAGAAATGAGCAGTTCTTC. Translated: CAWSVQGIRNEQFF.

V gene TRBV5-4 combines with J gene TRBJ2-3; 7 bases line up with TRBD1. J was trimmed by 2 bases and V by 4 bases; bases with no gene match: 7. CDR3 size: 15 residues. Per the germline V gene, CDR1 is SGHNT and CDR2 is YYREEE (reference sequence). This CDR3 is CASSQKGQTTDTQYF. In nucleotides, the CDR3 is TGTGCCAGCAGCCAGAAGGGACAGACCACAGATACGCAGTATTTT.

This sequence joins TRBV5-4 and TRBJ2-3, with 9 bases identical to TRBD1. The CDR3 has 15 residues. The germline V gene encodes CDR1 SGHNT and CDR2 YYREEE (reference sequence). V was pared by 0 bases and J by 5 bases, with 4 bases of the junction left unmatched. Here the CDR3 DNA reads TGTGCCAGCAGCTTGGACAGGGGGCAGATAGATACGCAGTATTTT. This encodes CASSLDRGQIDTQYF.

This sequence joins TRBV30 and TRBJ1-4; D is unclear. Germline V lookup: CDR1 GTSNPN, CDR2 SVGIG (reference sequence). CDR3 length: 13 residues. Between the trimmed V and J ends, which lost 1 base and 4 bases, there was a span of 7 bases. In DNA, the CDR3 is TGTGCCTGGAGTGGACATAGTAATGAAAAACTGTTTTTT. Protein: CAWSGHSNEKLFF.

This rearrangement joins TRBV18 to TRBJ2-1, with 9 bases matching TRBD1. CDR1 and CDR2 (germline): KGHSH, LQKENI. The CDR3 length is 15 residues. Losses at the gene ends were 7 bases for V and 3 bases for J; bases not matched to a gene: 7. CDR3 nucleotides: TGTGCCAGCTATTCCCGGGACAGGGTCTACAATGAGCAGTTCTTC. Residues: CASYSRDRVYNEQFF.

This clone was picked up one time. The chain links TRBV19 to TRBJ1-1; D uncertain. The CDR3 loop spans 13 amino acids. The V gene lost 4 bases and the J gene lost 0 bases, with 6 bases spanning the gap. CDR1 and CDR2 (germline): LNHDA, SQIVND (reference sequence). CDR3 sequence: CASSNGLNTEAFF. The CDR3 DNA is TGTGCCAGTAGTAACGGGTTGAACACTGAAGCTTTCTTT. The variable domain in full, with the rest retrieved from reference TRBV19 and TRBJ1-1, is DGGITQSPKYLFRKEGQNVTLSCEQNLNHDAMYWYRQDPGQGLRLIYYSQIVNDFQKGDIAEGYSVSREKKESFPLTVTSAQKNPTAFYLCASSNGLNTEAFFGQGTRLTVV.

The CDR3 is CASSPTGEDGYTF. The CDR3 DNA is TGTGCCAGCTCACCTACGGGGGAAGATGGCTACACCTTC. The rearrangement uses TRBV18 and TRBJ1-2; D may be TRBD1 (5 bases). Germline lookup yields CDR1 KGHSH and CDR2 LQKENI. Deletions cut 3 bases from V and 6 bases from J, with 11 bases between. CDR3 length: 13 amino acids.